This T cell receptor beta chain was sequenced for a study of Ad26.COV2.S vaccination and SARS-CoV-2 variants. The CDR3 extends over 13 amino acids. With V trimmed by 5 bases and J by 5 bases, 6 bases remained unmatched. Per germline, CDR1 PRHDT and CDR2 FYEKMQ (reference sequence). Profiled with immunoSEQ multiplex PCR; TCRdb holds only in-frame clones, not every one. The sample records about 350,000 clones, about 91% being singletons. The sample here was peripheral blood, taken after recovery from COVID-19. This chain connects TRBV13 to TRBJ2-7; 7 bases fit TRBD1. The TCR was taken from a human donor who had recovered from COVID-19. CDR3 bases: TGTGCCAGCAGCCTCCGGGACAGAAACGAGCAGTACTTC. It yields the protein CASSLRDRNEQYF.